This T cell receptor beta chain was retrieved from a study of T cells in Graves' hyperthyroidism and ophthalmopathy. Exclusion criteria comprised uncontrolled infection, other autoimmune disease, pregnancy or lactation. Points from the study as a whole: Onset of ophthalmopathy came a median approximately 6 months after the model predicted it. In the blood, most expanded thyroid clonotypes above 0.001 appeared as well.

This clonotype has a handful of counts. What it binds is unknown. Amplification of TCR beta CDR3 regions was performed using RNA transcripts as template. Initially, a first-round RT-PCR of the TCR CDR3 employed the HTBI primer set. Using its own MiXCR run on the multiplex PCR reads, TCRdb lists one record per CDR3 protein. The sample lists approximately 600,000 distinct CDR3 sequences; around 20% were seen once. V trimming: 3 bases; J trimming: 3 bases; junction bases outside the gene matches: 3. Germline assignment: CDR1 SGHRS and CDR2 YFSETQ. The CDR3 length is 13 residues. The chain couples TRBV5-1 to TRBJ2-7, with 7 nucleotides matching TRBD1. Sequenced sample: blood. The clonotype comes from a man aged 30-40 years with Graves' ophthalmopathy. CDR3 amino acids: CASSWGQNYEQYF. The CDR3 bases are TGCGCCAGCAGCTGGGGACAGAACTACGAGCAGTACTTC.